The 2 T cell receptor beta chains presented below share a single source sample, sequenced in a study of CD8+CD57+ T cells in acquired aplastic anemia. The patients chosen for sequencing had shown expansion of CD8+CD57+ cells (detected by flow cytometry). Genomic DNA acted as the template from which TCR beta VDJ combination and CDR3 sequence profiling were carried out. TCRdb reprocessed the reads via MiXCR and lists one record per CDR3 protein. There are around 170,000 distinct CDR3 sequences in the sample; 48% occur only once, and around 8.8% lies in the top ten. Sequenced sample: sorted CD4+, CD8+, or CD8+CD57+ T cells (not recorded which) from PBMCs. The receptors here all came from a human donor with aplastic anemia.

A note on this clonotype: A much larger clonotype is one base distant, so this may be a read error. The chain combines TRBV4-2 with TRBJ2-3, with D perhaps TRBD1 (5 bases). The CDR3 length is 15 residues. Germline V gene lookup returns CDR1 LGHNA and CDR2 YNFKEQ. V shed 4 bases and J shed 4 bases, with 15 bases lying between them. The CDR3 DNA reads as TGTGCCAGCAGCCCCGACCCCTGGGGCGCAGATACGCAGTATTTT. This gives the protein CASSPDPWGADTQYF.

This chain uses TRBV24-1 with TRBJ1-4; no clear D gene. The CDR3 extends over 12 amino acids. Germline V gives CDR1 KGHDR, CDR2 SFDVKD. Trimming removed 3 bases from V and 6 bases from J, with 4 bases in between. CDR3 bases: TGTGCCACCAGTGATGCCGATGAAAAACTGTTTTTT. This translates into CATSDADEKLFF.